This entry describes one T cell receptor (beta chain). Its specificity is not known. The junction and the germline gene differ at one end; a read error may be behind it. The data are from a study of immune evolution from preneoplasia to lung adenocarcinoma. Study details: HLA loss of heterozygosity: about 7% AIS, about 15% MIA, about 31% ADC, none AAH. General study points: From normal lung to invasive adenocarcinoma, top clone frequencies appeared to decrease. Normal lung had highest clonality; later lesions appeared denser, more diverse.

Each case's diagnosis was confirmed by two pathologists on H&E. Sequenced by immunoSEQ multiplex PCR; TCRdb stores in-frame clones only, minus some. The data contain about 5,000 clones, 75% to 90% of them seen just once; the ten biggest clones take up roughly 3.5%. Input material: FFPE minimally invasive lung adenocarcinoma tissue. The source of this sequence is a person between 60 and 79 years old with lung adenocarcinoma.

CDR3 region: CASSADSSTGELFF. The CDR3 region has the DNA TGTGCTAGCAGCGCCGACAGCTCCACCGGGGAGCTGTTTTTT. The chain employs TRBV7-7 and TRBJ2-2; D is perhaps TRBD1 (5 bases). Per germline, CDR1 SSHAT and CDR2 FNYEAQ (reference sequence). The CDR3 is 14 residues long.